The clone carrying this T cell receptor beta chain has a handful of counts. In the authors' methods: Nucleated cell number was recorded as an estimate derived from reference gene primer amplification. Libraries were prepared by immunoSEQ multiplex PCR; TCRdb keeps only in-frame clonotypes and omits some of them. That table is the source of V, J and clone size, and D and trimming were worked out from the DNA. The sample includes some 240,000 clones, about 79% of them seen just once. Germline trimming cut 6 bases from V and 2 bases from J; bases unmatched to any gene: 1. This CDR3 has 13 amino acids. CDR1 and CDR2 from the germline V gene are SNHLY and FYNNEI. The sample belongs to a study of blood T cell repertoires in COVID-19. At the level of the study: The origin of the acute and convalescent COVID-19 samples was the United States, Italy and Spain. From T cells, B-cell-depleted T cells, or PBMCs came the material, which was cDNA or gDNA.

What was sequenced was peripheral blood. The receptor was isolated from a woman at least 80 years old with acute or convalescent COVID-19. The rearrangement joins TRBV2 to TRBJ2-7; 10 bases line up with TRBD1. CDR3 nucleotide sequence: TGTGCCAGCAGGGGACAGGGGACCTACGAGCAGTACTTC. Encoded protein: CASRGQGTYEQYF.